At least ten counts were recorded for the clone carrying this T cell receptor (beta chain). What it recognizes is unknown. The germline gives CDR1 LGHNA, CDR2 YNFKEQ. Trimming pared 1 base from V and 6 bases from J, leaving 7 bases between. CDR3 length: 13 amino acids. TCRdb called the 5' RACE reads again in MiXCR, with one record for every CDR3 protein. The data show about 560,000 distinct CDR3 sequences, less than 25% seen once. This entry comes from a study of T-cell memory formation after mild COVID-19. For the study at large: TCR clusters largely stayed donor specific.

Study results and limitations: CD4/CD8 balance held among clones contracting day 15 to 85, and later expanders leaned CD4+. The finding that pre-infection memory included some responding clones suggested that cross-reactive memory joined. SARS-CoV-2 specificity of second-wave clones peaking day 37 was unconfirmed.

This rearrangement joins TRBV4-2 to TRBJ2-1; TRBD2 might be the D (5 bases). The sequence derives from an adult woman who had mild COVID-19 (a few samples of this study predate the infection). Cell type and time point are not known. Source material: PBMCs or a T cell subset sorted from them (not recorded which). CDR3 bases: TGTGCCAGCAGCCAAGTTAGCGTCAATGAGCAGTTCTTC. It specifies CASSQVSVNEQFF.